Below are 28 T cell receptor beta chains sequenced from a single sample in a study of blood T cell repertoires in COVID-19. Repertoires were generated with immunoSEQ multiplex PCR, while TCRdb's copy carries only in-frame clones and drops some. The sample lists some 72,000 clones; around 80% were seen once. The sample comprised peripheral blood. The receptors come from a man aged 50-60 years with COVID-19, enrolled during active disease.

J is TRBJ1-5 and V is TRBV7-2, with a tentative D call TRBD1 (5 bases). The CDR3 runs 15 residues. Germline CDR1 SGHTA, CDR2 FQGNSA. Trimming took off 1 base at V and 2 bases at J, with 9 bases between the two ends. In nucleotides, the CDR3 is TGTGCCAGCAGCTTAGAGGGGCTGGGCAATCAGCCCCAGCATTTT. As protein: CASSLEGLGNQPQHF.

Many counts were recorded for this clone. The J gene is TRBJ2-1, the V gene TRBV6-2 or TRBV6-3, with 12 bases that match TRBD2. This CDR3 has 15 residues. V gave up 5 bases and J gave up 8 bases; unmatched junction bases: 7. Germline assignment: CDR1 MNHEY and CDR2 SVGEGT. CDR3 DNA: TGTGCCAGCAGTCCGACTAGCGGGAGTGTGGATGAGCAGTTCTTC. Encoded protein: CASSPTSGSVDEQFF.

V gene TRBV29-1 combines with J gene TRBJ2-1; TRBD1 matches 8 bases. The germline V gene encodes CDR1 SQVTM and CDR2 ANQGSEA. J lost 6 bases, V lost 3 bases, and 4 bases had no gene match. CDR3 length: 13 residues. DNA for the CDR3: TGCAGCGTTGACGGACAGGGACCCAATGAGCAGTTCTTC. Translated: CSVDGQGPNEQFF.

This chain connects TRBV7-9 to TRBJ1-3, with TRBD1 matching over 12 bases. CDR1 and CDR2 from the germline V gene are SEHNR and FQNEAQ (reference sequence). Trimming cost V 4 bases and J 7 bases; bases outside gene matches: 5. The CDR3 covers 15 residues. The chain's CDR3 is CASSSGTGGQNTIYF. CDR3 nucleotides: TGTGCCAGCAGCTCCGGGACAGGGGGCCAGAACACCATATATTTT.

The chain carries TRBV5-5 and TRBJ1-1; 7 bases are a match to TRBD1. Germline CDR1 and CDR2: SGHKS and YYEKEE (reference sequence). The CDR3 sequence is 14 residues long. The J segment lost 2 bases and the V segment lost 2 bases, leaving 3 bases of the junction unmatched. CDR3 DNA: TGTGCCAGCAGCTTCTCAGGGGGTAACACTGAAGCTTTCTTT. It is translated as CASSFSGGNTEAFF.

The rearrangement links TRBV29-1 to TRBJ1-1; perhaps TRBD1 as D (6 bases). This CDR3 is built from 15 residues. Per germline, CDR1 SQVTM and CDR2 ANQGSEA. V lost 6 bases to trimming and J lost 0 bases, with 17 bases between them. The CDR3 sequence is CSVPREGGLNTEAFF. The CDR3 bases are TGCAGCGTACCACGAGAGGGGGGGCTGAACACTGAAGCTTTCTTT.

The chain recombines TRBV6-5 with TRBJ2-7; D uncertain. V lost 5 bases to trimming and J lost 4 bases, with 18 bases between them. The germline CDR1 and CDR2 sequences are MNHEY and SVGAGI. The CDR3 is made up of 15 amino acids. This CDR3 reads CASSLTPINRYEQYF. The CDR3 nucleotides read TGTGCCAGCAGTCTCACCCCCATAAATCGGTACGAGCAGTACTTC.

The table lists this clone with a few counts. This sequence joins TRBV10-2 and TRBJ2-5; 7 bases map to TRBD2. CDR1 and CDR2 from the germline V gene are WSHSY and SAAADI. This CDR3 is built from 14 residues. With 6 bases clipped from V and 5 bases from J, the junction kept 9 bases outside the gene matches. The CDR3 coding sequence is TGCGCCAGCAGACACCGGGGGGAGACGGAGACCCAGTACTTC. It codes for CASRHRGETETQYF.

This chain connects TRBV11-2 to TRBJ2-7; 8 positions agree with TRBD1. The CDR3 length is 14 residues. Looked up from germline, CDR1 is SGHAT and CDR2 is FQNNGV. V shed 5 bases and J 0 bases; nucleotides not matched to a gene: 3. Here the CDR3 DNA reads TGTGCCAGCAGCAGCACAGGGGGCTCCTACGAGCAGTACTTC. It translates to CASSSTGGSYEQYF.

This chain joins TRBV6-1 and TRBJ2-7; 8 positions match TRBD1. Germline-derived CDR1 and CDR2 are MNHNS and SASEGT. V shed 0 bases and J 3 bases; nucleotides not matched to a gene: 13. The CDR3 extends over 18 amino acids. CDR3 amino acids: CASSEALPGQGTLYEQYF. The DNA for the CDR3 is TGTGCCAGCAGTGAAGCGCTTCCTGGACAGGGTACACTCTACGAGCAGTACTTC.

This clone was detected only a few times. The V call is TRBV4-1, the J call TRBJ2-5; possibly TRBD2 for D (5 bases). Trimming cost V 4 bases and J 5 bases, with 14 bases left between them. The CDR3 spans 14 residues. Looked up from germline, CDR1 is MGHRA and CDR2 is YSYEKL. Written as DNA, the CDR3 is TGCGCCAGCAGCCCAGTACCCGGCGGGGAGACCCAGTACTTC. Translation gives CASSPVPGGETQYF.

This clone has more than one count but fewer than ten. CDR3: CASSLQGNLGYF. DNA for the CDR3: TGTGCCAGCAGTTTACAGGGGAACCTGGGGTATTTT. V and J are TRBV27 and TRBJ2-3, with D possibly being TRBD1 (6 bases). The V end lost 2 bases, the J end lost 14 bases, and 14 bases lay between the germline ends. Germline assignment: CDR1 MNHEY and CDR2 SMNVEV (reference sequence). There are 12 residues in the CDR3.

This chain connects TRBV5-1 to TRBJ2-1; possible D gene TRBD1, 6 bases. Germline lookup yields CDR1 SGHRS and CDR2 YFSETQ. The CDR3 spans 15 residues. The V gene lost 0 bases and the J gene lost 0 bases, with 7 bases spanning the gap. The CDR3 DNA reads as TGCGCCAGCAGCTTGGCGGACAGCTCCTACAATGAGCAGTTCTTC. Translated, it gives CASSLADSSYNEQFF. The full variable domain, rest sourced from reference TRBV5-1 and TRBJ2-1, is KAGVTQTPRYLIKTRGQQVTLSCSPISGHRSVSWYQQTPGQGLQFLFEYFSETQRNKGNFPGRFSGRQFSNSRSEMNVSTLELGDSALYLCASSLADSSYNEQFFGPGTRLTVL.

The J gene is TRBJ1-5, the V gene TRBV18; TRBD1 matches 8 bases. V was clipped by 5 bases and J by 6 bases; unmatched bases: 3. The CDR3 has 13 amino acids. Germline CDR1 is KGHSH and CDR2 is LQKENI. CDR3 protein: CASSTGGSQPQHF. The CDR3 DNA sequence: TGTGCCAGCTCAACAGGGGGGAGTCAGCCCCAGCATTTT.

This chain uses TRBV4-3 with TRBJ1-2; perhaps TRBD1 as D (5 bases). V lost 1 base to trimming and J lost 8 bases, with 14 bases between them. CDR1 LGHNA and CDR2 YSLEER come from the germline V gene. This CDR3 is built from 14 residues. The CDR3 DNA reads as TGCGCCAGCAGCCAAGCAGTGGGGGAGGGGGGCTACACCTTC. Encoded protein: CASSQAVGEGGYTF.

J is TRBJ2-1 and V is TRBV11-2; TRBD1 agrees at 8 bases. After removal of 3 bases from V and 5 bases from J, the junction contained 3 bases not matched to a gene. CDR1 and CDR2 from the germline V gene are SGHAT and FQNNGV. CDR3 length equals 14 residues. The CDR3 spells CASSFGTGHNEQFF. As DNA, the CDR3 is TGTGCCAGCAGCTTTGGGACAGGCCACAATGAGCAGTTCTTC. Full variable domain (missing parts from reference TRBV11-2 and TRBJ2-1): EAGVAQSPRYKIIEKRQSVAFWCNPISGHATLYWYQQILGQGPKLLIQFQNNGVVDDSQLPKDRFSAERLKGVDSTLKIQPAKLEDSAVYLCASSFGTGHNEQFFGPGTRLTVL.

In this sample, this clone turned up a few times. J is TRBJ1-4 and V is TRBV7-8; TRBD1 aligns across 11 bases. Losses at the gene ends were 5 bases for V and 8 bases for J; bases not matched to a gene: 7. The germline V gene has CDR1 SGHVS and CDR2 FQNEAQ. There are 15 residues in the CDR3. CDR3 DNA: TGTGCCAGCAGCCTCATCGGGACAGGGGGAGAAAAACTGTTTTTT. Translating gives CASSLIGTGGEKLFF.

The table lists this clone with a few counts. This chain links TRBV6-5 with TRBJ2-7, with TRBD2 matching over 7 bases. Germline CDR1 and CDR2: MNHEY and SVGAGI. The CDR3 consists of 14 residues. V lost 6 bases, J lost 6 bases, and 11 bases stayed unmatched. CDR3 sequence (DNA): TGTGCCAGCAGCCCATTAACTAGCGTCAGCGAGCAGTACTTC. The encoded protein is CASSPLTSVSEQYF.

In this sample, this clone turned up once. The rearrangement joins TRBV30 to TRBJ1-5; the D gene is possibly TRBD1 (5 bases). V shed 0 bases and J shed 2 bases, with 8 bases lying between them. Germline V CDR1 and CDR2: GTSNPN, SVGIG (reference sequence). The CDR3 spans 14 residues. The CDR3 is CAWSVQGGNQPQHF. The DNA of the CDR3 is TGTGCCTGGAGTGTACAAGGGGGCAATCAGCCCCAGCATTTT.

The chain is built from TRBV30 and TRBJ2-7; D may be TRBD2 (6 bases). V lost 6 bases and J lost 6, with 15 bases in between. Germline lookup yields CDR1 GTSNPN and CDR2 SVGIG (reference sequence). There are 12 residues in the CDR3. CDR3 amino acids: CACRRALSEQYF. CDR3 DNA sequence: TGTGCCTGTCGGAGGGCCCTCTCCGAGCAGTACTTC.

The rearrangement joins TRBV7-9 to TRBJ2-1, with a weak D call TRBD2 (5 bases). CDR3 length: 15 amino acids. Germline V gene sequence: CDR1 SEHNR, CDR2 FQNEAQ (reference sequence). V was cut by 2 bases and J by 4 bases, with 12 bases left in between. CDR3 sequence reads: CASSLRSGTYNEQFF. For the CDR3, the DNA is TGTGCCAGCAGCTTAAGGAGCGGAACTTACAATGAGCAGTTCTTC.

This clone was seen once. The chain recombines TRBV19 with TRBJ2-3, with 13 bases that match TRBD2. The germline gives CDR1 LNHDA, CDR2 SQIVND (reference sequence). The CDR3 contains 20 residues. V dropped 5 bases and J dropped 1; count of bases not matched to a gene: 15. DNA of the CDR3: TGTGCCAGTAGTCCGCCGGGACTAGCGGGGCCGGGAGTGGGCACAGATACGCAGTATTTT. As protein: CASSPPGLAGPGVGTDTQYF.

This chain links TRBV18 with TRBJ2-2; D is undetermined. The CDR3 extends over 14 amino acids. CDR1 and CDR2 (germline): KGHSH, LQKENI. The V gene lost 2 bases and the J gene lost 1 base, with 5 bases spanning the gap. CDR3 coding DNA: TGTGCCAGCTCACCAATCGGGAACACCGGGGAGCTGTTTTTT. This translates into CASSPIGNTGELFF.

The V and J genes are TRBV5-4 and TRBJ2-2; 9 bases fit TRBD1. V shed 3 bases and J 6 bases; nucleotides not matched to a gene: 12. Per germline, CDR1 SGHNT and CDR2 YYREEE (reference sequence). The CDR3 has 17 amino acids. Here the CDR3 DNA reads TGTGCCAGCAGCTCCCCTAGGACAGGGGATGGGGCCGGGGAGCTGTTTTTT. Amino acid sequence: CASSSPRTGDGAGELFF.

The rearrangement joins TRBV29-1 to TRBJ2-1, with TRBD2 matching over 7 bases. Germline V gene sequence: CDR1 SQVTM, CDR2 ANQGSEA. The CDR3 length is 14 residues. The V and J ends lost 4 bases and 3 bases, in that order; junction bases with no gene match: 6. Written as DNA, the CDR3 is TGCAGCGTTGGGGGACTATTCGGCTACAATGAGCAGTTCTTC. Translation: CSVGGLFGYNEQFF.

The CDR3 region has the DNA TGCGCCAGCAGCAGGGAGAAAAGGGCGTCTGGGGCCAACGTCCTGACTTTC. It codes for CASSREKRASGANVLTF. The chain has TRBV5-1 and TRBJ2-6; a weak D match, TRBD2 (5 bases). The V end lost 4 bases, the J end lost 1 base, and 15 bases lay between the germline ends. This CDR3 is built from 17 residues. Germline CDR1 SGHRS, CDR2 YFSETQ.

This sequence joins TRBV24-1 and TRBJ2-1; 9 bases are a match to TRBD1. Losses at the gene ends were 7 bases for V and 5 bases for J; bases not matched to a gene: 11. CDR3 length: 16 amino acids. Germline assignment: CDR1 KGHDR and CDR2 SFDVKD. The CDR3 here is CATRGTGTPPNNEQFF. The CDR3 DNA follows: TGTGCCACCAGGGGGACAGGGACCCCTCCCAACAATGAGCAGTTCTTC.

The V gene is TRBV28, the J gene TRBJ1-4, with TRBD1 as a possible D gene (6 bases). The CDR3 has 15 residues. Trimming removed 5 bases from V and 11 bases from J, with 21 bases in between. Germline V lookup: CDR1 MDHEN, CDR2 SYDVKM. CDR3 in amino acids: CASSEPGHKPGKLFF. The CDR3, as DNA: TGTGCCAGCAGTGAACCGGGACACAAACCTGGGAAACTGTTTTTT.